The clone carrying this T cell receptor (beta chain) was seen many times. Compared with germline, one end of the junction differs, possibly owing to a read error. These data belong to a study of response to subunit inactivated influenza vaccine. The CDR3 contains 15 residues. The V gene's germline CDR1 is SSHAT and CDR2 FNYEAQ (reference sequence). A single record per CDR3 protein comes from TCRdb applying MiXCR to the RT-PCR reads. Among 450,000 to 700,000 distinct CDR3 sequences listed, around 13% were seen once. This sequence was found in a man aged 50-59 years who received an inactivated influenza vaccine. The sequences come from PBMCs from blood, collected 12 days after vaccination. This sequence joins TRBV7-7 and TRBJ2-1, with a tentative D call TRBD2 (6 bases). CDR3 loop: CASRSTSRPFNEQFF. The CDR3, as DNA: TGTGCTAGCAGATCCACTAGCCGACCTTTCAATGAGCAGTTCTTC. Supplemented by reference TRBV7-7 and TRBJ2-1, the full variable domain reads GAGVSQSPRYKVTKRGQDVTLRCDPISSHATLYWYQQALGQGPEFLTYFNYEAQPDKSGLPSDRFSAERPEGSISTLTIQRTEQRDSAMYRCASRSTSRPFNEQFFGPGTRLTVL.